A single sample is the source of the 8 T cell receptor beta chains below, sequenced in a study of T cells in Graves' hyperthyroidism and ophthalmopathy. TCR beta CDR3 regions were amplified from RNA. In the first-round RT-PCR of the TCR CDR3, the HTBI primer set was used. TCRdb called the multiplex PCR reads again in MiXCR, with one record for every CDR3 protein. The data show about 640,000 distinct CDR3 sequences, about a fifth seen once. The sample comprised blood. The receptor set was obtained from a man between 25 and 39 years old with Graves' ophthalmopathy.

Worth noting for this clonotype: A much larger clone lies a single base off, so this may be a read error. This chain uses TRBV28 with TRBJ2-7, with 8 bases identical to TRBD1. Germline V lookup: CDR1 MDHEN, CDR2 SYDVKM. The CDR3 covers 15 residues. The CDR3 region has the DNA TGTGCCAGCAGTTACGAAGCAGGGGGCTCCTACGAGCAGTGCTTC. Protein: CASSYEAGGSYEQCF.

This clonotype was seen a few times. CDR3 in DNA: TGTGCCAGCAACCAAGCCGTGGGTAAGACCCAGTACTTC. Translated, it gives CASNQAVGKTQYF. The chain has TRBV11-2 and TRBJ2-5; D call uncertain. Per germline, CDR1 SGHAT and CDR2 FQNNGV. The CDR3 is 13 residues long. Trimming shortened V by 7 bases and J by 6 bases, and 15 bases separated the two germline ends. Full variable domain (outside the CDR3, taken from reference TRBV11-2 and TRBJ2-5): EAGVAQSPRYKIIEKRQSVAFWCNPISGHATLYWYQQILGQGPKLLIQFQNNGVVDDSQLPKDRFSAERLKGVDSTLKIQPAKLEDSAVYLCASNQAVGKTQYFGPGTRLLVL.

V is TRBV12-3 or TRBV12-4 and J is TRBJ1-2, with a tentative D call TRBD1 (5 bases). V was shortened by 3 bases and J by 7 bases, with 9 bases between the two germline ends. This CDR3 spans 12 amino acids. In nucleotides, the CDR3 is TGTGCCAGCAGTTTGATGGGGACTGGCTACACCTTC. As protein: CASSLMGTGYTF.

This clonotype was seen ten or more times. The chain uses TRBV30 and TRBJ2-7; no clear D. The CDR3 sequence is 12 residues long. V dropped 4 bases and J dropped 7 bases, with 14 bases sitting between them. From germline, CDR1 is GTSNPN and CDR2 SVGIG (reference sequence). The CDR3 is CAWKLEGREQYF. DNA for the CDR3: TGTGCCTGGAAGTTGGAAGGGCGGGAGCAGTACTTC.

This rearrangement joins TRBV30 to TRBJ1-2; unclear D gene. V lost 0 bases and J 1 base, leaving 9 bases between the germline ends. The germline CDR1 and CDR2 sequences are GTSNPN and SVGIG (reference sequence). The CDR3 runs to 14 residues. The CDR3 protein is CAWSVGSYNYGYTF. CDR3 bases: TGTGCCTGGAGTGTAGGTAGCTATAACTATGGCTACACCTTC. Complete variable domain (other parts from reference TRBV30 and TRBJ1-2): SQTIHQWPATLVQPVGSPLSLECTVEGTSNPNLYWYRQAAGRGLQLLFYSVGIGQISSEVPQNLSASRPQDRQFILSSKKLLLSDSGFYLCAWSVGSYNYGYTFGSGTRLTVV.

This clonotype was seen ten or more times. The chain couples TRBV10-1 to TRBJ2-3; tentative D call: TRBD2 (5 bases). Germline V lookup: CDR1 WNHNN, CDR2 SYGVQD (reference sequence). V lost 0 bases and J lost 0, with 13 bases in between. The CDR3 sequence is 17 residues long. The CDR3 loop is CASSESRDAPSTDTQYF. The CDR3 DNA follows: TGCGCCAGCAGTGAGTCACGGGATGCCCCTAGCACAGATACGCAGTATTTT.

This clonotype has at least ten counts. The chain couples TRBV11-2 to TRBJ2-3; the match to TRBD1 covers 7 bases. This CDR3 region has 13 residues. The germline V gene has CDR1 SGHAT and CDR2 FQNNGV. Germline trimming cut 6 bases from V and 4 bases from J; bases unmatched to any gene: 4. The CDR3 DNA reads TGTGCCAGCAGTCGGGACAGATCAGATACGCAGTATTTT. Encoded protein: CASSRDRSDTQYF. The full variable domain, in which reference TRBV11-2 and TRBJ2-3 provide the parts outside the CDR3, is EAGVAQSPRYKIIEKRQSVAFWCNPISGHATLYWYQQILGQGPKLLIQFQNNGVVDDSQLPKDRFSAERLKGVDSTLKIQPAKLEDSAVYLCASSRDRSDTQYFGPGTRLTVL.

This clonotype was counted ten times or more. The DNA for the CDR3 is TGTGCCAGCAGCTTAGAGGCCAGTCCTAACTATGGCTACACCTTC. Translation: CASSLEASPNYGYTF. The chain combines TRBV7-2 with TRBJ1-2, with D unresolved. Germline V CDR1 and CDR2: SGHTA, FQGNSA. The V and J ends lost 1 base and 0 bases respectively, with 9 bases between them. The CDR3 totals 15 residues.